This T cell receptor beta chain was identified in a study of T cell responses to AZD1222 COVID-19 vaccine. Background on the study: Timing groups of about 4 and about 12 weeks for second doses were pooled. Study findings and constraints: Two doses of AZD1222 preceded a rise in Spike-specific TCR breadth and depth. Baseline seropositivity characterized only six AZD1222 recipients.

A word on this clone: The antigen is undetermined.

The repertoire was sequenced with immunoSEQ multiplex PCR; TCRdb's copy has only in-frame clones and lacks some. The table shows some 130,000 clones, with approximately 90% occurring only once. Trimming removed 5 bases from V and 0 bases from J, with 2 bases in between. This CDR3 comprises 11 residues. Per the germline V gene, CDR1 is SGHTA and CDR2 is FQGNSA. This receptor was identified in an adult in good health. The sample in question was peripheral blood, obtained on day 0 of AZD1222 vaccination. V usage is TRBV7-2 and J usage is TRBJ2-7; D unclear. The CDR3 spells CASSPSYEQYF. The CDR3 region has the DNA TGTGCCAGCAGCCCCTCCTACGAGCAGTACTTC.